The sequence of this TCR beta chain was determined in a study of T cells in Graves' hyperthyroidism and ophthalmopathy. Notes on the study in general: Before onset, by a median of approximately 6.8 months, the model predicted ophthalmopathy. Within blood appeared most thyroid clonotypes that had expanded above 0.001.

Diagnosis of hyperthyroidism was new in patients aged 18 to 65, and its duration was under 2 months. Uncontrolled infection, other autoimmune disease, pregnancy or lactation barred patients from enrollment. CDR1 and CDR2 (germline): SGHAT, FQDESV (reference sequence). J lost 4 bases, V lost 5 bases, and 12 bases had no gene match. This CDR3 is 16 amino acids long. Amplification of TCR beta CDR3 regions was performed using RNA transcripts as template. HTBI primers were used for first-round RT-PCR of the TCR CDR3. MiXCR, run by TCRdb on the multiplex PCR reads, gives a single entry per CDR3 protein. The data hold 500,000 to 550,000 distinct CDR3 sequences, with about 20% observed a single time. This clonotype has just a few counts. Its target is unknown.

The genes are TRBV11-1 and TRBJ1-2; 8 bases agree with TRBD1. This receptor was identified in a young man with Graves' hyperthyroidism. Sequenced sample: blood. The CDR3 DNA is TGTGCCAGCAGCCCCAACCCAGGGGGCTCAGGCTATGGCTACACCTTC. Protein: CASSPNPGGSGYGYTF. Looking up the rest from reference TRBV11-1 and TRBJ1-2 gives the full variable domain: EAEVAQSPRYKITEKSQAVAFWCDPISGHATLYWYRQILGQGPELLVQFQDESVVDDSQLPKDRFSAERLKGVDSTLKIQPAELGDSAMYLCASSPNPGGSGYGYTFGSGTRLTVV.